The text below deals with one TCR beta chain. At least ten counts were recorded for this clonotype. No cognate antigen has been identified for it. No base quality values were provided; no much bigger clone lies one nucleotide off. The method was PCR. Sequencing was carried out with an Illumina HiSeq 2500. Molecular barcoding was employed in the preparation of TCR libraries, with unique molecular identifiers being used to normalize TCRbeta repertoire quantification. TCRdb applied fastp at Q25 and MiXCR to the public reads, then kept only in-frame beta chains. Every entry covers one CDR3 protein and lists the most common genes and DNA from its rows. The sample table records over 200,000 distinct CDR3 sequences; under 9.5% of these occur just once. The ten largest account for about 6% of the sample. This specimen belongs to a study of T-cell reconstitution after alpha-beta-depleted transplantation in children (dated by TCRdb to between 2015 and 2016). Looking at the study overall: T-cell immune reconstitution after TCRalphabeta/CD19-depleted allogeneic hematopoietic cell transplantation in children was quantitatively tracked in the study by means of TCR repertoire profiling.

The source was PBMCs from the stem cell graft donor, collected from the stem cell graft. The origin of this receptor is a human donor who donated a stem cell graft to a child with acute lymphoblastic leukemia.

The CDR3 corresponds to CASSQGTGKNEKLFF. The sequenced DNA: TGTGCCAGCAGCCAGGGTACAGGGAAGAATGAAAAACTGTTTTTT. This sequence uses TRBV3-1 and TRBJ1-4, with a tentative D gene TRBD1 over 6 matching bases. The CDR3 goes from the cysteine to the phenylalanine over 15 residues. The kept DNA is CDR3 alone, 45 bases in frame from the first base. The CDR1 and CDR2 encoded by the germline V gene (reference sequence) are LGHDT and YNNKEL. The junction carries 13 bases between V and J, which are trimmed by 3 bases and 5 bases respectively. Reference TRBV3-1 and TRBJ1-4 genes cover what lies past the CDR3, so the full variable domain is DTAVSQTPKYLVTQMGNDKSIKCEQNLGHDTMYWYKQDSKKFLKIMFSYNNKELIINETVPNRFSPKSPDKAHLNLHINSLELGDSAVYFCASSQGTGKNEKLFFGSGTQLSVL.